Below are 3 T cell receptor beta chains sequenced from a single sample in a study of beta chain features in type 1 diabetes. The isolated RNA, all of it, was reverse transcribed, so expressed TCRB transcripts were what got sequenced. Produced via immunoSEQ multiplex PCR; TCRdb's table is partial and in-frame only. The table shows around 140,000 clones, with 9.7% occurring only once. The source material was central memory CD4+ T cells from blood. These receptors all stem from a woman aged 40 to 50 in good health.

This clone came up a few times. The CDR3, as DNA: TGTGCCAGTAGTATAAAGCGGGGGGTCGTGGAGACCCAGTACTTC. This sequence encodes CASSIKRGVVETQYF. The chain has TRBV19 and TRBJ2-5; 9 nucleotides match TRBD2. The CDR3 is made up of 15 amino acids. Losses at the gene ends were 2 bases for V and 5 bases for J; bases not matched to a gene: 6. In germline, CDR1 is LNHDA, CDR2 SQIVND (reference sequence).

This clone was seen only a few times. CDR3 sequence (DNA): TGTGCCAGCAGTTCGACAGGGGATGGCTACACCTTC. Protein product: CASSSTGDGYTF. This rearrangement joins TRBV6-5 to TRBJ1-2; 8 nucleotides agree with TRBD1. Germline CDR1 MNHEY, CDR2 SVGAGI. This CDR3 region has 12 residues. V lost 4 bases to trimming and J lost 6 bases; unmatched junction nucleotides: 1.

This clone was counted ten times or more. The chain recombines TRBV9 with TRBJ2-5; D is ambiguous. CDR1 is SGDLS, CDR2 YYNGEE, per germline. There are 13 residues in the CDR3. V was pared by 4 bases and J by 5 bases, with 12 bases between. Here the CDR3 reads CASSPRLLETQYF. The CDR3 DNA reads TGTGCCAGCAGCCCAAGACTGTTGGAGACCCAGTACTTC.